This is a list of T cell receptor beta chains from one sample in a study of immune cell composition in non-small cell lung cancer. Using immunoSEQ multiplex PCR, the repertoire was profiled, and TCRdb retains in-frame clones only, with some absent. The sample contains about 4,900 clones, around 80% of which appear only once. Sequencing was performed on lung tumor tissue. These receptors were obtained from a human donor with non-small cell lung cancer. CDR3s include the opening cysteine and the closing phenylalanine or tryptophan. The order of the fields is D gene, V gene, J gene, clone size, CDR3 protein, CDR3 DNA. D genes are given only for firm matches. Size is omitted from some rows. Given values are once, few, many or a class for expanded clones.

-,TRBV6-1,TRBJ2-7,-,CASHREISYEQYF,TGTGCCAGTCACAGGGAAATCTCCTACGAGCAGTACTTC
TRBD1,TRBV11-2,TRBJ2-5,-,CASSSTGAKETQYF,TGTGCCAGCAGCTCCACAGGGGCTAAAGAGACCCAGTACTTC
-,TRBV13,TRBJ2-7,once,CASSIRGRFGQYF,TGTGCCAGCAGCATACGGGGGAGATTCGGGCAGTACTTC
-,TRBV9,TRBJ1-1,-,CASSAQGGDAFF,TGTGCCAGCAGCGCTCAAGGGGGGGACGCTTTCTTT
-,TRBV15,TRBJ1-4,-,CATRTGRGALGEKLFF,TGTGCCACCAGGACCGGCCGGGGGGCACTGGGAGAAAAACTGTTTTTT
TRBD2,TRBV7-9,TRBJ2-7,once,CASSLVGLASNEQYF,TGTGCCAGCAGCTTAGTGGGACTAGCGTCAAACGAGCAGTACTTC
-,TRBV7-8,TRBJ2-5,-,CASSLTIGGLGTQYF,TGTGCCAGCAGCTTAACTATCGGGGGGCTTGGGACCCAGTACTTC
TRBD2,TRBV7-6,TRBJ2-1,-,CASGRESGRVPLNEQFF,TGTGCCAGCGGCCGAGAGAGCGGGAGGGTCCCTTTAAATGAGCAGTTCTTC
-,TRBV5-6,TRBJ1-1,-,CASSRAGPTEAFF,TGTGCCAGCAGCCGTGCGGGCCCCACTGAAGCTTTCTTT
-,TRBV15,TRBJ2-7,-,CATSRDGQGRYF,TGTGCCACCAGCAGAGATGGGCAGGGGCGGTACTTC
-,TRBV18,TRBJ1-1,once,CASSPQDSNTEAFF,TGTGCCAGCTCACCGCAGGACAGCAACACTGAAGCTTTCTTT
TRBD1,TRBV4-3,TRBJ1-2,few,CASSQDYQGADGYTF,TGCGCCAGCAGCCAAGATTATCAGGGGGCGGATGGCTACACCTTC
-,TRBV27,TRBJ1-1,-,CASRAGLTAYEAFF,TGTGCCAGCAGGGCAGGGCTAACGGCATATGAAGCTTTCTTT
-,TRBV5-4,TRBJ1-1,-,CASSLPGGLNTEAFF,TGTGCCAGCAGCTTGCCAGGTGGATTGAACACTGAAGCTTTCTTT
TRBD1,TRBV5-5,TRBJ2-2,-,CASSPRLGTGGSTGELFF,TGTGCCAGCAGCCCGAGATTGGGGACAGGGGGAAGCACCGGGGAGCTGTTTTTT
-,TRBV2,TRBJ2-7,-,CASSDRESTLQYF,TGTGCCAGCAGTGACCGGGAATCCACTCTGCAGTACTTC
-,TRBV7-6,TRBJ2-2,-,CASSLLSGLNTGELFF,TGTGCCAGCAGCCTATTGAGCGGCCTGAACACCGGGGAGCTGTTTTTT
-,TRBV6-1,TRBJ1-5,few,CASSEAQVGATSNQPQHF,TGTGCCAGCAGTGAAGCGCAGGTTGGGGCGACCAGCAATCAGCCCCAGCATTTT
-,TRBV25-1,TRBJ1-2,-,CASSEQGKNYGYTF,TGTGCCAGCAGTGAGCAGGGGAAGAACTATGGCTACACCTTC
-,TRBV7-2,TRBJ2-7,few,CASGQGEVEQYF,TGTGCCAGCGGGCAGGGGGAGGTCGAGCAGTACTTC
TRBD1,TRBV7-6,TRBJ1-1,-,CASSLQGGMNTEAFF,TGTGCCAGCAGCTTACAAGGGGGCATGAACACTGAAGCTTTCTTT
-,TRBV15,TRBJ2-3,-,CATSSKRGASTDTQYF,TGTGCCACCAGCAGCAAAAGGGGTGCTAGCACAGATACGCAGTATTTT